This is a list of T cell receptor beta chains from one sample in a study of response to subunit inactivated influenza vaccine. TCRdb redid the calling of the RT-PCR reads with MiXCR, one entry per CDR3 protein. The sample has hundreds of thousands of distinct CDR3 sequences; more than 15% are singletons. Sequenced material: CD4+ T cells sorted from PBMCs, taken around 25 months after vaccination. The receptors stem from a man between 50 and 69 years old who received an inactivated influenza vaccine. Both conserved end residues are part of each CDR3. D genes are given only for firm matches. Size is stated for part of the rows, as once, few or many counts, or as a class when the clone is expanded.

>TRBV7-2|TRBD2|many|TRBJ2-2
CASSLQRGTGELFF
TGTGCCAGCAGCTTACAGCGGGGTACCGGGGAGCTGTTTTTT
>TRBV12-3/TRBV12-4|TRBD1|many|TRBJ1-2
CASSFGTGGASDYGYTF
TGTGCCAGCAGTTTTGGGACAGGGGGCGCTTCGGACTATGGCTACACCTTC
>TRBV11-2|TRBD1|few|TRBJ2-3
CASSPQGQGYTQYF
TGTGCCAGCAGCCCCCAGGGACAGGGATATACGCAGTATTTT
>TRBV7-2|.|many|TRBJ2-5
CASSLVPGFGETQYF
TGTGCCAGCAGCTTAGTACCAGGGTTTGGAGAGACCCAGTACTTC
>TRBV12-3/TRBV12-4|.|.|TRBJ2-7
CASSLATGHEQYF
TGTGCCAGCAGTTTAGCAACAGGGCACGAGCAGTACTTC
>TRBV20-1|TRBD2|many|TRBJ2-5
CSAGLHGGAVETQYF
TGCAGTGCTGGCTTGCACGGGGGGGCCGTAGAGACCCAGTACTTC
>TRBV5-1|.|.|TRBJ2-7
CASSRDSGLYEQYF
TGCGCCAGCAGCCGGGACTCAGGACTGTACGAGCAGTACTTC
>TRBV7-2|TRBD1|.|TRBJ2-1
CASSTRQGPDEQFF
TGTGCCAGCAGCACCCGACAGGGACCCGATGAGCAGTTCTTC
>TRBV7-2|.|.|TRBJ2-3
CASSTQGPDTQYF
TGTGCCAGCAGCACGCAGGGGCCAGATACGCAGTATTTT
>TRBV24-1|.|many|TRBJ2-5
CATSDFRGPNQETQYF
TGTGCCACCAGTGATTTTCGAGGGCCCAACCAAGAGACCCAGTACTTC
>TRBV5-6|TRBD1|few|TRBJ2-3
CASSLAGTGSTDTQYF
TGTGCCAGCAGCTTGGCCGGGACAGGGAGCACAGATACGCAGTATTTT